Shown below are 15 T cell receptor beta chains from a single sample sequenced in a study of blood T cell repertoires in COVID-19. Measured with immunoSEQ multiplex PCR; TCRdb has only the in-frame clones, and not every one. Here the sample spans some 260,000 clones, about nine tenths being singletons. Sequenced sample: PBMCs or T cells enriched from blood (not recorded which). These receptors came from a woman under 30 who had recovered from COVID-19.

The chain uses TRBV6-4 and TRBJ1-2, with unresolved D. Germline V lookup: CDR1 MRHNA, CDR2 SNTAGT. The CDR3 spans 14 residues. V was cut by 3 bases and J by 6 bases, with 14 bases left in between. The CDR3 loop is CASSENGLDNGYTF. In nucleotides, the CDR3 is TGTGCCAGCAGTGAAAACGGACTTGATAATGGCTACACCTTC.

The CDR3 here is CASSLANYYGYTF. The CDR3 region has the DNA TGTGCCAGCAGCTTAGCCAATTACTATGGCTACACCTTC. The chain combines TRBV7-2 with TRBJ1-2; D gene ambiguous. Germline V gene sequence: CDR1 SGHTA, CDR2 FQGNSA. The CDR3 length is 13 residues. V was shortened by 0 bases and J by 3 bases, with 5 bases between the two germline ends.

The genes are TRBV6-1 and TRBJ1-2; possible D gene TRBD1, 5 bases. The V end lost 3 bases, the J end lost 5 bases, and 16 bases lay between the germline ends. CDR3 length equals 15 residues. The germline V gene has CDR1 MNHNS and CDR2 SASEGT. CDR3 in amino acids: CASSDPGRGRYGYTF. CDR3 sequence (DNA): TGTGCCAGCAGTGATCCGGGACGTGGGAGGTATGGCTACACCTTC.

This rearrangement joins TRBV18 to TRBJ2-7, with a tentative D call TRBD2 (6 bases). V was pared by 7 bases and J by 2 bases, with 9 bases between. Germline V CDR1 and CDR2: KGHSH, LQKENI. The CDR3 sequence is 12 residues long. The CDR3 sequence: CASLADTYEQYF. CDR3 nucleotides: TGTGCCAGCTTAGCGGATACCTACGAGCAGTACTTC.

This chain joins TRBV7-8 and TRBJ1-2; D is uncertain. Looked up from germline, CDR1 is SGHVS and CDR2 is FQNEAQ. This CDR3 region has 12 residues. V was clipped by 10 bases and J by 2 bases, with 11 bases between them. The DNA of the CDR3 is TGTGCCACCAGAGGAGAGAACTATGGCTACACCTTC. It encodes CATRGENYGYTF.

The rearrangement joins TRBV5-1 to TRBJ1-5; unclear D gene. CDR3 size: 15 residues. Trimming shortened V by 4 bases and J by 0 bases, and 11 bases separated the two germline ends. Germline V gene data show CDR1 as SGHRS and CDR2 as YFSETQ. The CDR3 sequence: CASSPGGVSNQPQHF. CDR3 sequence (DNA): TGCGCCAGCAGCCCAGGAGGAGTTAGCAATCAGCCCCAGCATTTT.

The J gene is TRBJ1-3, the V gene TRBV11-3, with D unresolved. From germline, CDR1 is SGHNT and CDR2 YENEEA. V lost 0 bases and J 4 bases, leaving 10 bases between the germline ends. This CDR3 comprises 15 residues. The CDR3: CASSLDGRIGNTIYF. For the CDR3, the DNA is TGTGCCAGCAGCTTAGACGGCAGGATCGGAAACACCATATATTTT.

The chain is built from TRBV7-9 and TRBJ2-1; 8 nucleotides line up with TRBD2. The CDR3 sequence is 16 residues long. Per germline, CDR1 SEHNR and CDR2 FQNEAQ (reference sequence). V was clipped by 1 base and J by 6 bases; unmatched bases: 8. CDR3 region: CASSLVTGLVPNEQFF. The DNA for the CDR3 is TGTGCCAGCAGCTTAGTGACGGGACTAGTGCCCAATGAGCAGTTCTTC.

The CDR3 loop reads CASSLGGVATNYGYTF. Written as DNA, the CDR3 is TGTGCCAGCAGCCTGGGGGGGGTTGCGACTAACTATGGCTACACCTTC. V is TRBV5-4 and J is TRBJ1-2, with D perhaps matching TRBD1 (5 bases). Between the trimmed V and J ends, which lost 4 bases and 0 bases, there was a span of 16 bases. Germline lookup yields CDR1 SGHNT and CDR2 YYREEE (reference sequence). The CDR3 runs to 16 residues.

The J gene is TRBJ1-2, the V gene TRBV10-3; 7 positions match TRBD1. With V trimmed by 6 bases and J by 12 bases, 10 bases remained unmatched. The CDR3 extends over 12 amino acids. Germline V gene lookup returns CDR1 ENHRY and CDR2 SYGVKD. The CDR3 bases are TGTGCCATCAGCTCACCGGGACAGACAGACACCTTC. Translating it yields CAISSPGQTDTF.

The V and J genes are TRBV14 and TRBJ2-1, with TRBD2 identical over 8 bases. Germline V gene lookup returns CDR1 SGHDN and CDR2 FVKESK. The length of the CDR3 is 14 residues. The trim removed 2 bases at V and 9 bases at J, leaving 6 bases unmatched. CDR3 sequence (DNA): TGTGCCAGCAGCCAACTAGCGGGTACTGTTGAGCAGTTCTTC. As protein: CASSQLAGTVEQFF.

The V call is TRBV7-2, the J call TRBJ2-2; D perhaps matches TRBD1 (5 bases). The CDR3 sequence is 16 residues long. Deletions cut 1 base from V and 3 bases from J, with 12 bases between. Germline V gene sequence: CDR1 SGHTA, CDR2 FQGNSA. As DNA, the CDR3 is TGTGCCAGCAGCTTAGGCGCCCAGGGCGACACCGGGGAGCTGTTTTTT. Translated, it gives CASSLGAQGDTGELFF.

This chain joins TRBV14 and TRBJ2-7; TRBD1 aligns across 8 bases. Germline V CDR1 and CDR2: SGHDN, FVKESK. Losses at the gene ends were 0 bases for V and 1 base for J; bases not matched to a gene: 14. The CDR3 spans 19 residues. Here the CDR3 reads CASSQDQGQAFSRSYEQYF. In nucleotides, the CDR3 is TGTGCCAGCAGCCAAGACCAGGGACAGGCTTTTTCTAGGTCCTACGAGCAGTACTTC.

This chain uses TRBV19 with TRBJ1-1; D unresolved. The CDR3 covers 13 residues. Per germline, CDR1 LNHDA and CDR2 SQIVND (reference sequence). Trimming removed 5 bases from V and 6 bases from J, with 13 bases in between. The CDR3 coding sequence is TGTGCCAGTAGTTTAAGTATACGGTCTGAAGCTTTCTTT. Its protein is CASSLSIRSEAFF.

This chain joins TRBV9 and TRBJ2-1; tentatively, D is TRBD1 (7 bases). The length of the CDR3 is 17 residues. The germline V and J ends were trimmed by 3 bases and 8 bases, with 24 bases remaining between them. Germline lookup yields CDR1 SGDLS and CDR2 YYNGEE. The CDR3 region has the DNA TGTGCCAGCAGCGGGCGGGACAGTCGATGGGGTCACGATGAGCAGTTCTTC. Translated, it gives CASSGRDSRWGHDEQFF.